These T cell receptor beta chains were read from a single sample in a study of T-cell reconstitution after alpha-beta-depleted transplantation in children. TCRdb called the PCR reads again in MiXCR, with one record for every CDR3 protein. The table shows approximately 230,000 distinct CDR3 sequences, with roughly a quarter occurring only once. Specimen: PBMCs, mostly from graft donor cells, collected 360 days after TCRalphabeta/CD19-depleted stem cell transplant. These receptors all stem from a female patient younger than 10 who had a stem cell transplant for congenital amegakaryocytic thrombocytopenia, so the T cells may come from the graft donor. Both conserved end residues are part of each CDR3. A D gene is named only where the DNA matches it firmly. Some rows mark clone size as missing; the rest say once, few, many or name a class of expanded clone.

TRBJ1-6 few TRBV21-1 . CASSKEALPSPLHF TGTGCCAGCAGCAAAGAGGCCCTGCCTTCACCCCTCCACTTT
TRBJ2-7 few TRBV11-2 TRBD2 CASSFAGGPYEQYF TGTGCCAGCAGCTTCGCGGGGGGCCCCTACGAGCAGTACTTC
TRBJ2-7 many TRBV7-8 TRBD2 CASSLAGGSYEQYF TGTGCCAGCAGTCTAGCGGGAGGCTCCTACGAGCAGTACTTC
TRBJ2-7 . TRBV10-1 . CASSEWVLGEQYF TGCGCCAGCAGTGAGTGGGTTCTAGGCGAGCAGTACTTC
TRBJ2-7 . TRBV4-2 . CASSRLNEQYF TGTGCCAGCAGTCGTTTGAACGAGCAGTACTTC
TRBJ2-1 . TRBV12-3/TRBV12-4 . CASSWGSILYNEQFF TGTGCCAGCAGTTGGGGGTCTATACTCTACAATGAGCAGTTCTTC
TRBJ1-6 . TRBV5-6 . CASSLASGINEDSPLHF TGTGCCAGCAGCTTGGCGTCCGGGATTAATGAGGATTCACCCCTCCACTTT
TRBJ1-1 few TRBV12-5 TRBD1 CASGLTGVVTEAFF TGTGCTAGTGGTTTGACAGGGGTGGTGACTGAAGCTTTCTTT
TRBJ2-7 few TRBV5-1 . CASSYETGSYEQYF TGCGCCAGCAGCTACGAGACAGGATCCTACGAGCAGTACTTC
TRBJ2-7 few TRBV10-3 . CAISEVEVSSYEQYF TGTGCCATCAGTGAGGTGGAGGTTAGCTCCTACGAGCAGTACTTC
TRBJ1-5 . TRBV5-1 . CASSPEGPVSQPQHF TGCGCCAGCAGCCCGGAAGGTCCGGTTAGTCAGCCCCAGCATTTT
TRBJ2-2 few TRBV3-1 . CASRHFTSSHTGELFF TGTGCCAGCAGACACTTCACTAGCTCCCACACCGGGGAGCTGTTTTTT
TRBJ1-1 few TRBV12-3/TRBV12-4 . CASSLTVGYTEAFF TGTGCCAGCAGTTTGACGGTGGGTTACACTGAAGCTTTCTTT
TRBJ2-1 few TRBV3-1 . CASSQVFSFLNGLWGFYNEQFF TGTGCCAGCAGCCAAGTTTTTTCTTTTCTTAACGGCCTTTGGGGATTTTACAATGAGCAGTTCTTC
TRBJ2-3 few TRBV2 TRBD2 CASVSGEGADTQYF TGTGCCAGCGTTAGCGGGGAAGGTGCAGATACGCAGTATTTT
TRBJ2-4 . TRBV30 . CAWSVPAGKNIQYF TGTGCCTGGAGTGTACCGGCCGGGAAGAACATTCAGTACTTC
TRBJ1-6 . TRBV5-1 . CASSLAHLSPLHF TGCGCCAGCAGCTTGGCTCACCTGTCACCCCTCCACTTT
TRBJ2-1 few TRBV7-8 TRBD2 CASSLALLAGGDYNEQFF TGTGCCAGCAGCTTAGCGCTACTAGCGGGGGGAGATTACAATGAGCAGTTCTTC
TRBJ2-5 . TRBV12-3/TRBV12-4 TRBD1 CASSAGTGGTLLQETQYF TGTGCCAGCAGTGCAGGGACAGGGGGCACCCTACTCCAAGAGACCCAGTACTTC
TRBJ2-3 . TRBV2 . CASRRRASTDTQYF TGTGCCAGCAGAAGGAGGGCTAGCACAGATACGCAGTATTTT
TRBJ2-1 . TRBV21-1 . CASSFSGAQGNEQFF TGTGCCAGCAGCTTCAGCGGGGCCCAGGGCAATGAGCAGTTCTTC
TRBJ1-1 . TRBV11-2 . CASSLDRRVGAFF TGTGCCAGCAGCTTAGATAGGAGGGTTGGAGCTTTCTTT
TRBJ2-7 . TRBV10-1 . CASSEGWIGEQYF TGCGCCAGCAGTGAAGGATGGATCGGCGAGCAGTACTTC
TRBJ1-6 few TRBV4-2 . CASSRTVYSPLHF TGTGCCAGCAGCCGGACAGTTTATTCACCCCTCCACTTT
TRBJ2-1 . TRBV20-1 . CSARDGRIYNEQFF TGCAGTGCTAGAGATGGCCGGATCTACAATGAGCAGTTCTTC
TRBJ2-1 few TRBV27 TRBD2 CASSLLASGYGEQFF TGTGCCAGCAGTTTATTGGCTAGCGGGTATGGTGAGCAGTTCTTC
TRBJ1-1 few TRBV20-1 TRBD1 CSANSDRGGTEAFF TGCAGTGCAAACTCCGACAGGGGTGGCACTGAAGCTTTCTTT
TRBJ2-3 few TRBV20-1 TRBD2 CSARGGLAASTDTQYF TGCAGTGCTAGAGGGGGACTAGCGGCTTCCACAGATACGCAGTATTTT
TRBJ2-2 . TRBV28 . CASSLDTALNTGELFF TGTGCCAGCAGTTTAGATACAGCCCTAAACACCGGGGAGCTGTTTTTT
TRBJ2-4 few TRBV12-3/TRBV12-4 TRBD2 CASNVAGPENIQYF TGTGCCAGCAACGTAGCGGGGCCCGAAAACATTCAGTACTTC
TRBJ1-6 few TRBV10-3 . CAISESTGESHF TGTGCCATCAGTGAGTCTACGGGGGAATCCCACTTT
TRBJ2-2 . TRBV5-6 TRBD1 CASSLYGRGPVGTGELFF TGTGCCAGCAGCTTGTACGGCAGGGGGCCGGTGGGGACCGGGGAGCTGTTTTTT
TRBJ1-2 many TRBV10-3 . CAISGRELGYGYTF TGTGCCATCAGTGGCCGGGAACTTGGCTATGGCTACACCTTC
TRBJ2-2 few TRBV24-1 TRBD1 CATSGVMGQGNTGELFF TGTGCCACCAGTGGTGTCATGGGACAGGGGAACACCGGGGAGCTGTTTTTT
TRBJ2-3 few TRBV5-1 TRBD2 CASKLAGDTDTQYF TGCGCCAGCAAACTAGCGGGGGACACAGATACGCAGTATTTT
TRBJ1-4 . TRBV29-1 . CSVGVGATNEKLFF TGCAGCGTTGGAGTGGGGGCAACTAATGAAAAACTGTTTTTT
TRBJ1-4 . TRBV29-1 . CSVDEGVGNEKLFF TGCAGCGTTGATGAGGGGGTTGGTAATGAAAAACTGTTTTTT
TRBJ2-7 few TRBV3-1 . CASSQVPDHDEQYF TGTGCCAGCAGCCAAGTACCGGATCACGACGAGCAGTACTTC
TRBJ2-1 . TRBV30 . CAWIGYNEQFF TGTGCCTGGATAGGGTACAATGAGCAGTTCTTC
TRBJ2-1 few TRBV12-3/TRBV12-4 TRBD2 CASSPRLAGGPFLSNEQFF TGTGCCAGCAGTCCCCGACTAGCGGGAGGGCCATTTTTGAGCAATGAGCAGTTCTTC
TRBJ2-5 . TRBV12-3/TRBV12-4 TRBD2 CASSLYGTSGYQETQYF TGTGCCAGCAGTTTGTATGGGACTAGCGGGTACCAAGAGACCCAGTACTTC
TRBJ1-3 many TRBV12-3/TRBV12-4 . CASSLGPLSSGNTIYF TGTGCCAGCAGTTTAGGTCCCCTTTCCTCTGGAAACACCATATATTTT
TRBJ2-3 . TRBV18 . CASSPPVLDTQYF TGTGCCAGCTCACCACCGGTTCTAGATACGCAGTATTTT
TRBJ2-1 . TRBV7-2 TRBD2 CASSRTSGMYNEQFF TGTGCCAGCAGCCGGACTAGCGGGATGTACAATGAGCAGTTCTTC
TRBJ2-5 few TRBV20-1 TRBD2 CSARPVAGGQETQYF TGCAGTGCTAGGCCCGTAGCGGGGGGCCAAGAGACCCAGTACTTC
TRBJ2-7 . TRBV20-1 . CSASFLTYEQYF TGCAGTGCTAGTTTTCTCACCTACGAGCAGTACTTC
TRBJ2-5 . TRBV4-1 . CASSQAGSYQETQYF TGCGCCAGCAGCCAAGCGGGCTCGTACCAAGAGACCCAGTACTTC
TRBJ2-7 . TRBV20-1 TRBD1 CSARYNRGSVYEQYF TGCAGTGCTAGATATAACAGGGGGTCTGTTTACGAGCAGTACTTC
TRBJ1-3 few TRBV2 . CASLDGTFSSGNTIYF TGTGCCAGCCTAGACGGAACCTTTAGCTCTGGAAACACCATATATTTT
TRBJ1-5 few TRBV6-4 . CASSQTGIDGQPQHF TGTGCCAGCAGTCAGACGGGAATCGACGGGCAGCCCCAGCATTTT
TRBJ2-2 . TRBV20-1 . CSARWPSNTGELFF TGCAGTGCTAGATGGCCTTCGAACACCGGGGAGCTGTTTTTT
TRBJ2-2 few TRBV6-1 . CASSPQNLGWNTGELFF TGTGCCAGCAGCCCCCAGAATCTCGGGTGGAACACCGGGGAGCTGTTTTTT
TRBJ1-6 few TRBV5-1 . CASSLSSGSPLHF TGCGCCAGCAGCTTGTCGAGTGGCTCACCCCTCCACTTT
TRBJ1-1 . TRBV14 TRBD1 CASSRQGTNTEAFF TGTGCCAGCAGCCGACAGGGCACGAACACTGAAGCTTTCTTT
TRBJ1-1 many TRBV5-1 . CASSFSVGNTEAFF TGCGCCAGCAGCTTCAGTGTAGGGAACACTGAAGCTTTCTTT
TRBJ2-1 few TRBV11-1 TRBD2 CASSLVWETSGPYNEQFF TGTGCCAGCAGCTTAGTTTGGGAGACTAGCGGGCCTTACAATGAGCAGTTCTTC